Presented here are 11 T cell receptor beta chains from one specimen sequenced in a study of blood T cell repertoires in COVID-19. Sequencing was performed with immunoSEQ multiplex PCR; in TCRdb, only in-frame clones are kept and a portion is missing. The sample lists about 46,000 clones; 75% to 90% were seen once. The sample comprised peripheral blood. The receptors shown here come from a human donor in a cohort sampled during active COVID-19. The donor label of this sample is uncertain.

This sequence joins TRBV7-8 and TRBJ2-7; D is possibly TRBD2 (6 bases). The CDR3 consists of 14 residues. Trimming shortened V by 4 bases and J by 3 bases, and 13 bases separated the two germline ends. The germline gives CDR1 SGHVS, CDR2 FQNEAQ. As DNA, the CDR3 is TGTGCCAGCAGCTCCGGCGGGGCAGTCTACGAGCAGTACTTC. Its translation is CASSSGGAVYEQYF.

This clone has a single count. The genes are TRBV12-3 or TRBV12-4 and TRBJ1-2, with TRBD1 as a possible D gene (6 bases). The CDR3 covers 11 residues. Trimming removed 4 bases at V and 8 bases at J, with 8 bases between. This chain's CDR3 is CASSSGVGYTF. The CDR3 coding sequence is TGTGCCAGCAGTTCAGGGGTCGGCTACACCTTC.

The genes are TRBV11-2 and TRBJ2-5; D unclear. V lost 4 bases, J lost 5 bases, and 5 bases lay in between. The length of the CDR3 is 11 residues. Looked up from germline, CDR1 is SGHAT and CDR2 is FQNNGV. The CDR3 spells CASSSRETQYF. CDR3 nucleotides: TGTGCCAGCAGCTCCCGGGAGACCCAGTACTTC.

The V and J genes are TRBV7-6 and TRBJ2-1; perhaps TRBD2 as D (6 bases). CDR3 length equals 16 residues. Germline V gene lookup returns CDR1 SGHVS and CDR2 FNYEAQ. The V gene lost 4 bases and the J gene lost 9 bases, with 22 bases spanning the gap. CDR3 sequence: CASSSAGGIPGSEQFF. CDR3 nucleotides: TGTGCCAGCAGCTCCGCAGGCGGGATCCCCGGAAGTGAGCAGTTCTTC.

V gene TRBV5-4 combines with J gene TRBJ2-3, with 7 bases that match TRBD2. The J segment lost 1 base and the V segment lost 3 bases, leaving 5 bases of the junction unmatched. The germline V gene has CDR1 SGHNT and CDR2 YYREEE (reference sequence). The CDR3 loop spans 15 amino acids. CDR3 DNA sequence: TGTGCCAGCAGCTCCAAGGCGGGGGGCACAGATACGCAGTATTTT. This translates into CASSSKAGGTDTQYF. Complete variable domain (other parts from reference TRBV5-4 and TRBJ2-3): ETGVTQSPTHLIKTRGQQVTLRCSSQSGHNTVSWYQQALGQGPQFIFQYYREEENGRGNFPPRFSGLQFPNYSSELNVNALELDDSALYLCASSSKAGGTDTQYFGPGTRLTVL.

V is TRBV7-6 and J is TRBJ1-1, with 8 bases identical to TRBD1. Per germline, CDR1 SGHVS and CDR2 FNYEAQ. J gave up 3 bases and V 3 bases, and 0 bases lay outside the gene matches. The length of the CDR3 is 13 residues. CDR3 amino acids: CASSLTGDTEAFF. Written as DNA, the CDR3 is TGTGCCAGCAGCTTGACAGGGGACACTGAAGCTTTCTTT.

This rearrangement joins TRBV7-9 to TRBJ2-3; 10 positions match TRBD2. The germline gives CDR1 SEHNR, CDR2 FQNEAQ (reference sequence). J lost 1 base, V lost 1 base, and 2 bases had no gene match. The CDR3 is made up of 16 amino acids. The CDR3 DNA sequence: TGTGCCAGCAGCTTAGTTCTAGCGGGGGGCACAGATACGCAGTATTTT. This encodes CASSLVLAGGTDTQYF.

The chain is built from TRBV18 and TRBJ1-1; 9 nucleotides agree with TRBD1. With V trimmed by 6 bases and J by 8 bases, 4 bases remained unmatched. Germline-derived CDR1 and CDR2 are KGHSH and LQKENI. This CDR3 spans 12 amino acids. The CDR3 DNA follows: TGTGCCAGCTCTTTCGGGACAGGGGAAGCTTTCTTT. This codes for CASSFGTGEAFF.

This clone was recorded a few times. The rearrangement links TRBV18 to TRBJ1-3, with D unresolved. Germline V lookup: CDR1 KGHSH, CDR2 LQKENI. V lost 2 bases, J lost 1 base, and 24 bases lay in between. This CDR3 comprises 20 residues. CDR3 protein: CASSPFSPSPQARSGNTIYF. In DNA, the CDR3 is TGTGCCAGCTCACCATTCTCGCCGTCACCGCAAGCCCGATCTGGAAACACCATATATTTT.

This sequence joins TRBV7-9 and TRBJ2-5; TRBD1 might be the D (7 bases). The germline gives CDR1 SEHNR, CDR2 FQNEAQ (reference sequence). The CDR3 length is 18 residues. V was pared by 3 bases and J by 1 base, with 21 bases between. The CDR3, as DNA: TGTGCCAGCAGCTTCTTCACGGCCCAGGGGGGTCGCCAAGAGACCCAGTACTTC. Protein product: CASSFFTAQGGRQETQYF.

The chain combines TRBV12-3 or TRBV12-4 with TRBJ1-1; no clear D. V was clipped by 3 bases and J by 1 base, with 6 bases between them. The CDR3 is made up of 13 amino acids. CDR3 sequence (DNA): TGTGCCAGCAGTTTGGTAGAGAACACTGAAGCTTTCTTT. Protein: CASSLVENTEAFF.